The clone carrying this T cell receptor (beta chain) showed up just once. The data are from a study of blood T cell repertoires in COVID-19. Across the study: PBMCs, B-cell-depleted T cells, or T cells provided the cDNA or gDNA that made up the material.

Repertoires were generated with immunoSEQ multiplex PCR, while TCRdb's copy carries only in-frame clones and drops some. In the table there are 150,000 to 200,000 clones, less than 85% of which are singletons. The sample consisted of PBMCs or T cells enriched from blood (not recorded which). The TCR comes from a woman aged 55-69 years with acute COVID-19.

CDR3 nucleotides: TGCAGCGCCCGAACAGGGTCCCTTTATTACGAGCAGTACTTC. Its translation is CSARTGSLYYEQYF. The chain employs TRBV29-1 and TRBJ2-7, with a weak D call TRBD1 (6 bases). Trimming removed 7 bases at V and 4 bases at J, with 20 bases between. CDR1 and CDR2 (germline): SQVTM, ANQGSEA. The CDR3 has 14 amino acids.